The TCR beta chain under discussion was sequenced for a study of beta chain features in type 1 diabetes. Study-level background: Patients shared similar age, gender and cell yields with healthy donors.

This CDR3 is built from 15 residues. J was trimmed by 4 bases and V by 4 bases; bases with no gene match: 2. Germline values: CDR1 SQVTM, CDR2 ANQGSEA. On average, the one heparinised blood draw given by each donor was approximately 120 mL. This clone was found a few times. This same CDR3 is encoded by further DNA sequences in the sample. The entirety of the isolated RNA underwent reverse transcription, so expressed TCRB transcripts were sequenced. The method was immunoSEQ multiplex PCR; TCRdb's version includes in-frame clones alone and lacks a portion of them. The sample has about 450,000 clones; about 10% are singletons.

The TCR sequence derives from a woman between 18 and 29 years old in good health. The chain has TRBV29-1 and TRBJ2-6; TRBD1 matches 12 bases. The sequenced sample consisted of naive CD4+ T cells from blood. The CDR3 DNA is TGCAGCGTTGGGGGACAGGGGGCGGGGGCCAACGTCCTGACTTTC. Its protein product is CSVGGQGAGANVLTF.